The 22 T cell receptor beta chains given below trace back to one sample, sequenced in a study of blood T cell repertoires in COVID-19 (dated by TCRdb to the early 2020s). Library prep was done by the immunoSEQ multiplex PCR assay. This immuneACCESS table, as held by TCRdb, lists in-frame sequences with V and J called but not all clones. Of the missing ones, under half trace to an unresolved V gene in checked studies; the others have no known cause. For this sample there are approximately 360,000 clones; about 90% appear just once. The ten largest clones take up over 1% of the sample. The sequenced sample consisted of peripheral blood. These receptors were collected from a man between 40 and 49 years old with acute or convalescent COVID-19.

The rearrangement links TRBV6-2 or TRBV6-3 to TRBJ2-7; 7 positions agree with TRBD2. Trimming cost V 6 bases and J 4 bases; bases outside gene matches: 9. Germline loops: CDR1 MNHEY, CDR2 SVGEGT. The CDR3 totals 14 residues. Here the CDR3 DNA reads TGTGCCAGCAGCATCGGCGGGGGAGGATACGAGCAGTACTTC. Amino acid sequence: CASSIGGGGYEQYF.

This rearrangement joins TRBV27 to TRBJ2-5, with 10 bases that match TRBD1. The junction had 9 bases not matched to a gene; V was cut back by 6 bases and J by 5 bases. This CDR3 is built from 15 residues. Germline CDR1 MNHEY, CDR2 SMNVEV (reference sequence). As DNA, the CDR3 is TGTGCCAGCAGCTCGGACAGGGGGTTTTTGGAGACCCAGTACTTC. Translating it yields CASSSDRGFLETQYF.

A remark on this clone: This same CDR3 is encoded by further DNA sequences in the sample. The chain uses TRBV6-5 and TRBJ1-6, with a possible D match to TRBD1 (6 bases). Trimming took 5 bases from V and 10 from J, leaving 15 bases between them. This CDR3 comprises 14 residues. Germline V gene sequence: CDR1 MNHEY, CDR2 SVGAGI. Written as DNA, the CDR3 is TGTGCCAGCAGTCGTCAGGGGCTGAGGTCACCCCTCCACTTT. Protein sequence: CASSRQGLRSPLHF.

The rearrangement uses TRBV6-5 and TRBJ2-7; D may be TRBD2 (5 bases). CDR1 and CDR2 (germline): MNHEY, SVGAGI. Trimming cost V 6 bases and J 6 bases, with 21 bases left between them. The CDR3 loop spans 15 amino acids. CDR3 DNA: TGTGCCAGCAGGGTCTGGACTGAACTTCCTCGCGAGCAGTACTTC. Translated, it gives CASRVWTELPREQYF.

Here the CDR3 DNA reads TGTGCCAGCAGCCAAGATCTTTGGACTATCACCGGGGAGCTGTTTTTT. This translates into CASSQDLWTITGELFF. This rearrangement joins TRBV4-2 to TRBJ2-2; a weak D match, TRBD2 (6 bases). Germline loops: CDR1 LGHNA, CDR2 YNFKEQ. Trimming stripped 0 bases from V and 4 bases from J, with 12 bases between. This CDR3 comprises 16 residues.

The chain joins TRBV3-1 (or the pseudogene TRBV3-2) to TRBJ1-4; 8 positions match TRBD1. This CDR3 contains 16 residues. CDR1 is LGHDT, CDR2 YNNKEL, per germline (reference sequence). The ends lost 2 bases at V and 8 bases at J; junction bases unmatched: 10. As DNA, the CDR3 is TGTGCCAGCAGCCAAAGGGGGCGGGACAGGCGCGAAAAACTGTTTTTT. Its translation: CASSQRGRDRREKLFF.

The genes are TRBV10-1 and TRBJ1-4, with 9 bases identical to TRBD1. The ends lost 3 bases at V and 7 bases at J; junction bases unmatched: 6. In germline, CDR1 is WNHNN, CDR2 SYGVQD (reference sequence). The CDR3 consists of 15 residues. CDR3 nucleotides: TGCGCCAGCAGTGATCAGGACAGGGGATGTGAAAAACTGTTTTTT. Its protein is CASSDQDRGCEKLFF.

Details on this clone: Other DNA sequences from this sample encode an identical CDR3 as well. The V gene is TRBV2, the J gene TRBJ1-2; 7 nucleotides line up with TRBD1. The J segment lost 0 bases and the V segment lost 4 bases, leaving 2 bases of the junction unmatched. This CDR3 spans 14 amino acids. The germline V gene encodes CDR1 SNHLY and CDR2 FYNNEI. CDR3 sequence reads: CASSGQGANYGYTF. CDR3 coding DNA: TGTGCCAGCAGTGGACAGGGCGCTAACTATGGCTACACCTTC.

This clone was seen only once. The genes are TRBV19 and TRBJ1-1; D is unresolved. Germline CDR1 and CDR2: LNHDA and SQIVND (reference sequence). The CDR3 covers 13 residues. V shed 5 bases and J shed 6 bases, with 13 bases lying between them. CDR3 protein: CASSLFVRAEAFF. In DNA, the CDR3 is TGTGCCAGTAGTCTTTTCGTGAGGGCTGAAGCTTTCTTT.

The rearrangement uses TRBV28 and TRBJ2-1, with 16 bases identical to TRBD2. Germline CDR1 MDHEN, CDR2 SYDVKM. The trim removed 5 bases at V and 8 bases at J, leaving 12 bases unmatched. The CDR3 sequence is 18 residues long. This chain's CDR3 is CASSPPGTSGGALDEQFF. The CDR3 DNA reads as TGTGCCAGCAGTCCACCCGGGACTAGCGGGGGGGCCCTGGATGAGCAGTTCTTC. The complete variable domain, with remaining parts taken from reference TRBV28 and TRBJ2-1, reads DVKVTQSSRYLVKRTGEKVFLECVQDMDHENMFWYRQDPGLGLRLIYFSYDVKMKEKGDIPEGYSVSREKKERFSLILESASTNQTSMYLCASSPPGTSGGALDEQFFGPGTRLTVL.

The chain employs TRBV5-8 and TRBJ1-1; D gene unclear. Trimming pared 2 bases from V and 0 bases from J, leaving 5 bases between. CDR3 length: 13 residues. The germline V gene has CDR1 SGHTS and CDR2 YDEGEE. CDR3 sequence (DNA): TGTGCCAGCAGCTTAACTGTGAACACTGAAGCTTTCTTT. Amino acids: CASSLTVNTEAFF.

The chain employs TRBV7-2 and TRBJ2-1; D call uncertain. Germline CDR1 reads SGHTA; CDR2 reads FQGNSA. The CDR3 has 16 residues. The V gene lost 1 base and the J gene lost 0 bases, with 10 bases spanning the gap. The CDR3 loop is CASSLELIISYNEQFF. CDR3 DNA sequence: TGTGCCAGCAGCTTAGAGCTGATTATCTCCTACAATGAGCAGTTCTTC.

This clone appeared once. The rearrangement links TRBV2 to TRBJ2-1, with 10 bases aligning to TRBD2. Trimming at V came to 11 bases and at J to 7 bases, leaving 11 bases not matched to a gene. The CDR3 length is 14 residues. In germline, CDR1 is SNHLY, CDR2 FYNNEI. The CDR3, as DNA: TGTGCCTCTAAGGAGCTAGCGGGGGTTAATGAGCAGTTCTTC. This codes for CASKELAGVNEQFF.

The chain joins TRBV7-2 to TRBJ2-7; D gene ambiguous. Trimming pared 5 bases from V and 2 bases from J, leaving 4 bases between. CDR1 SGHTA and CDR2 FQGNSA come from the germline V gene. CDR3 length: 11 amino acids. In nucleotides, the CDR3 is TGTGCCAGCAGCCAGGCCTACGAGCAGTACTTC. Translating gives CASSQAYEQYF.

This chain connects TRBV20-1 to TRBJ2-2, with a possible D match to TRBD2 (5 bases). The germline gives CDR1 DFQATT, CDR2 SNEGSKA (reference sequence). The CDR3 is made up of 14 amino acids. V was clipped by 3 bases and J by 0 bases, with 8 bases between them. Here the CDR3 DNA reads TGCAGTGCTAGTCCCGGGACGAACACCGGGGAGCTGTTTTTT. This encodes CSASPGTNTGELFF.

This sequence joins TRBV7-9 and TRBJ2-2, with TRBD1 as a possible D gene (5 bases). The CDR3 has 14 amino acids. Trimming pared 1 base from V and 3 bases from J, leaving 6 bases between. CDR1 is SEHNR and CDR2 is FQNEAQ in the germline V gene (reference sequence). The DNA of the CDR3 is TGTGCCAGCAGCTTAGGACAGCACACCGGGGAGCTGTTTTTT. Protein: CASSLGQHTGELFF.

This chain joins TRBV12-5 and TRBJ1-5, with 11 bases matching TRBD1. The germline gives CDR1 LGHNT, CDR2 FRNRAP. The CDR3 is made up of 17 amino acids. Trimming removed 2 bases from V and 6 bases from J; junction bases left unmatched: 9. This CDR3 is CASGLPQRDRGAQPQHF. The CDR3 DNA is TGTGCTAGTGGTTTGCCTCAACGGGACAGGGGGGCTCAGCCCCAGCATTTT.

V is TRBV7-2 and J is TRBJ2-1; 10 nucleotides line up with TRBD1. V lost 5 bases, J lost 3 bases, and 7 bases stayed unmatched. Germline assignment: CDR1 SGHTA and CDR2 FQGNSA. The CDR3 is made up of 16 amino acids. CDR3 protein: CASSTGQGTNYNEQFF. CDR3 nucleotide sequence: TGTGCCAGCAGCACGGGACAGGGGACAAACTACAATGAGCAGTTCTTC.

This clone was counted once. The V gene is TRBV10-3, the J gene TRBJ2-4, with 11 bases identical to TRBD2. CDR1 ENHRY and CDR2 SYGVKD come from the germline V gene. The J segment lost 4 bases and the V segment lost 2 bases, leaving 10 bases of the junction unmatched. The CDR3 has 18 amino acids. The CDR3 sequence is CAISEPAVGLADKNIQYF. Written as DNA, the CDR3 is TGTGCCATCAGTGAGCCCGCGGTGGGACTAGCGGATAAAAACATTCAGTACTTC.

This sequence joins TRBV30 and TRBJ1-2; 8 bases align to TRBD1. Trimming took 2 bases from V and 6 from J; bases not matched to a gene: 2. Germline loops: CDR1 GTSNPN, CDR2 SVGIG (reference sequence). This CDR3 comprises 12 residues. The CDR3 here is CAWSHRGDGYTF. DNA for the CDR3: TGTGCCTGGAGTCACAGGGGGGATGGCTACACCTTC. Variable domain in full (rest from reference TRBV30 and TRBJ1-2): SQTIHQWPATLVQPVGSPLSLECTVEGTSNPNLYWYRQAAGRGLQLLFYSVGIGQISSEVPQNLSASRPQDRQFILSSKKLLLSDSGFYLCAWSHRGDGYTFGSGTRLTVV.

This chain connects TRBV5-1 to TRBJ1-6, with 7 bases identical to TRBD1. CDR1 and CDR2 (germline): SGHRS, YFSETQ. The CDR3 runs 15 residues. V was clipped by 4 bases and J by 10 bases; unmatched bases: 11. The CDR3 DNA reads TGCGCCAGCAGCCCGGGACAGATTGGTGGGTCACCCCTCCACTTT. As protein: CASSPGQIGGSPLHF.

This chain connects TRBV19 to TRBJ2-1; TRBD1 matches at 10 bases. With 6 bases clipped from V and 8 bases from J, the junction kept 4 bases outside the gene matches. The CDR3 has 13 amino acids. Per germline, CDR1 LNHDA and CDR2 SQIVND (reference sequence). CDR3: CASRGTGVDEQFF. DNA of the CDR3: TGTGCCAGTAGAGGGACAGGGGTGGATGAGCAGTTCTTC.